This T cell receptor (beta chain) was sequenced during a study of cytomegalovirus exposure and HLA in healthy donors. Findings and caveats of the study: Association with HLA alleles at 0.05 false discovery rate was found for 16,951 TCR beta sequences in a later analysis. A highly shared variant cluster was judged a likely technical artifact.

The PCR used 60 Vbeta and 13 Jbeta primers. Profiling relied on immunoSEQ multiplex PCR, and the TCRdb table lists in-frame clones only, not all of them. The sample includes 150,000 to 200,000 clones, 80% seen only once; the top ten take 6% to 7.5%. This clone has just a few counts. Its specificity is not known. V lost 5 bases to trimming and J lost 0 bases, with 11 bases between them. The CDR3 runs to 16 residues. From germline, CDR1 is MRHNA and CDR2 SNTAGT. The sequencing sample was made of PBMCs. This receptor was identified in a man aged 25 to 45 in good health and CMV-seropositive. V is TRBV6-4 and J is TRBJ2-6; D gene ambiguous. The chain's CDR3 is CASSPQVGSGANVLTF. Here the CDR3 DNA reads TGTGCCAGCAGTCCTCAGGTTGGCTCTGGGGCCAACGTCCTGACTTTC.